The present T cell receptor beta chain was sequenced within a study of blood T cells in healthy people across ages. Points from the study as a whole: Donors of long life had a larger count of naive CD4+ cells and greater diversity than aged donors. Roughly linear age-related decline in beta diversity appeared, significant by age around 40.

Using a J-beta primer mix together with a sample-barcoded 5' primer, a second PCR was run for 7 to 11 cycles. TCRdb reprocessed the 5' RACE reads via MiXCR and lists one record per CDR3 protein. The table records about 1.4 million distinct CDR3 sequences, around 55% of them present only once. On this clonotype: Its antigen remains unidentified.

This CDR3 comprises 13 residues. V shed 4 bases and J shed 3 bases, with 9 bases lying between them. Germline V gene sequence: CDR1 SGHTA, CDR2 FQGNSA. The sequence was obtained from a man aged 18 to 35 in good health. This chain links TRBV7-2 with TRBJ2-5; no clear D gene. The specimen was blood. CDR3 in DNA: TGTGCCAGCAGCTCAAGAGCAGAAGAGACCCAGTACTTC. It translates to CASSSRAEETQYF.